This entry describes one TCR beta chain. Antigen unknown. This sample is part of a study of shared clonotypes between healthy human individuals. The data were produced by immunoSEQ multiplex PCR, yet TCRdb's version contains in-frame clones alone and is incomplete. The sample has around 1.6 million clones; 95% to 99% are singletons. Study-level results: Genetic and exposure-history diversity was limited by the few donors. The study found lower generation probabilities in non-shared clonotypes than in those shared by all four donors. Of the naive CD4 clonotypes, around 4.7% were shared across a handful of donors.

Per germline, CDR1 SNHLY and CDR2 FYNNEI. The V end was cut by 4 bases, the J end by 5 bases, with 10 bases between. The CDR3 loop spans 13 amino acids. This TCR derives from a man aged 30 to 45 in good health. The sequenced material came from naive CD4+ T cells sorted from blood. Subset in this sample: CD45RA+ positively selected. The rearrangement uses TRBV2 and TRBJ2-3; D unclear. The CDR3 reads CASSGSTLDTQYF. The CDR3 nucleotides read TGTGCCAGCAGTGGTAGCACCTTAGATACGCAGTATTTT. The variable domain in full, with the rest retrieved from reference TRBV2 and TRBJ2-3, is EPEVTQTPSHQVTQMGQEVILRCVPISNHLYFYWYRQILGQKVEFLVSFYNNEISEKSEIFDDQFSVERPDGSNFTLKIRSTKLEDSAMYFCASSGSTLDTQYFGPGTRLTVL.